This TCR beta chain was recorded in a study of blood T cells in healthy people across ages. Samples each had at least 5.5 micrograms of total RNA extracted. Study conclusions and caveats: It was found that TCR beta diversity correlated strongly with the percentage of naive T cells. The CMV status of each donor remained undetermined, and this could have confounded shifts in expanded clonotypes. Researchers judged that diversity estimates from one million T cells fell short of true values.

A second PCR, run for roughly 7 to 11 cycles, used a sample-barcoded 5' primer plus a J-beta primer mix. TCRdb ran MiXCR on the 5' RACE reads and lists one entry per CDR3 protein. The table has about 620,000 distinct CDR3 sequences, around 20% seen once. On this clonotype itself: No antigen is known for it.

The ends were cut back, 3 bases at V and 3 bases at J, with 15 bases in the middle. In germline, CDR1 is MNHEY, CDR2 SMNVEV (reference sequence). CDR3 size: 15 residues. This sequence joins TRBV27 and TRBJ2-7; D is possibly TRBD1 or TRBD2 (5 bases each). Sample: blood. This receptor was obtained from a man aged 65 to 85 in good health. The CDR3 DNA is TGTGCCAGCAGTTTGGGACGGCATGGTGGCTACGAGCAGTACTTC. This translates into CASSLGRHGGYEQYF.